This TCR beta chain was identified during a study of cytomegalovirus exposure and HLA in healthy donors. Findings and limits, study-wide: Generally TCR sequences proved uncommon, though certain public TCRs appeared in numerous donors.

The PCR used 60 Vbeta and 13 Jbeta primers. Repertoires were generated with immunoSEQ multiplex PCR, while TCRdb's copy carries only in-frame clones and drops some. The table includes approximately 140,000 clones, about 80% detected once. Notes on this clone: Its matching antigen is unknown. The junction departs from the called germline gene at one end, perhaps through a read error.

The clonotype was recovered from a male donor in good health and CMV-seropositive. The sequencing sample was made of PBMCs.

This CDR3 reads CASTGGRPVF. In nucleotides, the CDR3 is TGTGCCAGTACCGGCGGGAGGCCCGTCTTC. The genes are TRBV19 and TRBJ2-1, with 8 bases identical to TRBD2. Germline CDR1 LNHDA, CDR2 SQIVND (reference sequence). This CDR3 comprises 10 residues.